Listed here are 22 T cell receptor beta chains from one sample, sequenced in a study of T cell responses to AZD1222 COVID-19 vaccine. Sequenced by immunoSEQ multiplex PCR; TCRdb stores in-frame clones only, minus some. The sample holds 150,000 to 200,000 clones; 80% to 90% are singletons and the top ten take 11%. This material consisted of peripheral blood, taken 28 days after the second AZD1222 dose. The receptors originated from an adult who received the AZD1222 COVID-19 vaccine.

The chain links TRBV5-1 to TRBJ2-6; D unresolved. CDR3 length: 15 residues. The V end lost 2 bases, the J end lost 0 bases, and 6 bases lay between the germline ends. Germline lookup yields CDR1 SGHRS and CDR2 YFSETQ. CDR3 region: CASSFFLSGANVLTF. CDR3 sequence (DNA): TGCGCCAGCAGCTTCTTCCTCTCTGGGGCCAACGTCCTGACTTTC.

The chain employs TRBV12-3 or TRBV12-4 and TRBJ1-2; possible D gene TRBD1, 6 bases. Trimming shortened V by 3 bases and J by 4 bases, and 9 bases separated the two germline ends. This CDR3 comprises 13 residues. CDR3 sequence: CASSFQGTYGYTF. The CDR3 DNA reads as TGTGCCAGCAGTTTCCAGGGGACCTATGGCTACACCTTC.

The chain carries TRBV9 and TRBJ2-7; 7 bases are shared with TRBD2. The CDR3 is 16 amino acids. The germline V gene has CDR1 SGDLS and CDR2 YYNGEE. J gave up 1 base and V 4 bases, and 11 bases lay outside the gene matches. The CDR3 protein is CASSPRERGASYEQYF. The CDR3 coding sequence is TGTGCCAGCAGCCCGAGGGAGCGGGGCGCATCCTACGAGCAGTACTTC.

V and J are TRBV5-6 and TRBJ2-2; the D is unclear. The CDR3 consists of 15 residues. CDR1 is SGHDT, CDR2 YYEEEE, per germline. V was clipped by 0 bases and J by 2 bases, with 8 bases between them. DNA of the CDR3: TGTGCCAGCAGCTTGGTTGGCTACAACACCGGGGAGCTGTTTTTT. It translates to CASSLVGYNTGELFF. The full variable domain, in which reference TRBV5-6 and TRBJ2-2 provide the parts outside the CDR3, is DAGVTQSPTHLIKTRGQQVTLRCSPKSGHDTVSWYQQALGQGPQFIFQYYEEEERQRGNFPDRFSGHQFPNYSSELNVNALLLGDSALYLCASSLVGYNTGELFFGEGSRLTVL.

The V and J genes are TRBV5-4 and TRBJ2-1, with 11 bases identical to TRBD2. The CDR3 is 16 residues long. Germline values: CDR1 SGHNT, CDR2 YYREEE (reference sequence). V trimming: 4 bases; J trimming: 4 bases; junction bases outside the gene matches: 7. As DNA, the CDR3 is TGTGCCAGCAGCCATGGGACTAGCGGAGAGTACAATGAGCAGTTCTTC. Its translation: CASSHGTSGEYNEQFF. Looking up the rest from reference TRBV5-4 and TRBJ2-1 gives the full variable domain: ETGVTQSPTHLIKTRGQQVTLRCSSQSGHNTVSWYQQALGQGPQFIFQYYREEENGRGNFPPRFSGLQFPNYSSELNVNALELDDSALYLCASSHGTSGEYNEQFFGPGTRLTVL.

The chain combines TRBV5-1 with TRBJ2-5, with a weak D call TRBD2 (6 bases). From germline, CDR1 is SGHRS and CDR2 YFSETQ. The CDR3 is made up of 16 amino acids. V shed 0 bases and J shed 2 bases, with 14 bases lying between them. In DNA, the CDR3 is TGCGCCAGCAGCTTGGAGGGGAGAGGGACTCAAGAGACCCAGTACTTC. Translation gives CASSLEGRGTQETQYF.

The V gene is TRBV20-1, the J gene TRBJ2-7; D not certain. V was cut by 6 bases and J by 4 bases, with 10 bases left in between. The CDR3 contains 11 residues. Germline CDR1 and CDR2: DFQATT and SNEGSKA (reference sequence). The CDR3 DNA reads TGCAGTGCACACAGCGTTTACGAGCAGTACTTC. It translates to CSAHSVYEQYF.

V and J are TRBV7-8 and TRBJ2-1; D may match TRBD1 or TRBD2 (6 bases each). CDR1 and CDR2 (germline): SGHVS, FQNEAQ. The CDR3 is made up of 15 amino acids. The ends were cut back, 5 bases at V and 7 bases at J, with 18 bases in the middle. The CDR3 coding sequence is TGTGCCAGCAGCCCATTGAGGGGGGTGGGGAATGAGCAGTTCTTC. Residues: CASSPLRGVGNEQFF.

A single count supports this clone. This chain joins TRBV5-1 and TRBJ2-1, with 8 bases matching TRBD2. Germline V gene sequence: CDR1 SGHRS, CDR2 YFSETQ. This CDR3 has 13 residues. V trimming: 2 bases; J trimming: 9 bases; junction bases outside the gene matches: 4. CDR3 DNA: TGCGCCAGCAGCTTCGGGACTAGGGGTGAGCAGTTCTTC. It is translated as CASSFGTRGEQFF.

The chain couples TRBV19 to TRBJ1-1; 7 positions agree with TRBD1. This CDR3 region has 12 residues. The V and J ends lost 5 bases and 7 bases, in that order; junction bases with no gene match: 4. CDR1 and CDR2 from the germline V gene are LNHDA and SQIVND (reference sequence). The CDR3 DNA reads TGTGCCAGTAGTGGGGACAGCCGTGAAGCTTTCTTT. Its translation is CASSGDSREAFF.

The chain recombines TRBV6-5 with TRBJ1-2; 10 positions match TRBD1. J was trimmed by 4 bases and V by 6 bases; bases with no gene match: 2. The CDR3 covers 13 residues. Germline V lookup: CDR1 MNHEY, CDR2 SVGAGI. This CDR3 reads CASRGTGVYGYTF. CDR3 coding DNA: TGTGCCAGCAGGGGGACAGGGGTCTATGGCTACACCTTC.

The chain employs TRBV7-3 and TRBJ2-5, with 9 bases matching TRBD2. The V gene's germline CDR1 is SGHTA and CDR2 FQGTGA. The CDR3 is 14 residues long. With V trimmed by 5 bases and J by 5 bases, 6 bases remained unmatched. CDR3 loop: CASSTGLAGETQYF. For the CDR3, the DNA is TGTGCCAGCAGCACGGGACTAGCTGGCGAGACCCAGTACTTC.

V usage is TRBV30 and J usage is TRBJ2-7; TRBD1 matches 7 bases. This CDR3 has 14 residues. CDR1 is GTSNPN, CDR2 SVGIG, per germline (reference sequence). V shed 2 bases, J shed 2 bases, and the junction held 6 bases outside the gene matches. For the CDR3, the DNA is TGTGCCTGGAGTTCCGGGACAGACACCTACGAGCAGTACTTC. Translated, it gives CAWSSGTDTYEQYF. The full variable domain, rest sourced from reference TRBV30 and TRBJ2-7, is SQTIHQWPATLVQPVGSPLSLECTVEGTSNPNLYWYRQAAGRGLQLLFYSVGIGQISSEVPQNLSASRPQDRQFILSSKKLLLSDSGFYLCAWSSGTDTYEQYFGPGTRLTVT.

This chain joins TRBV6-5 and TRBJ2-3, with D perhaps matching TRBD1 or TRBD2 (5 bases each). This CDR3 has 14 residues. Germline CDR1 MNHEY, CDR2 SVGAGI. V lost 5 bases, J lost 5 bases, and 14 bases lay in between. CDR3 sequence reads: CASSPPGDGDTQYF. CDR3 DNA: TGTGCCAGCAGTCCCCCCGGGGACGGAGATACGCAGTATTTT.

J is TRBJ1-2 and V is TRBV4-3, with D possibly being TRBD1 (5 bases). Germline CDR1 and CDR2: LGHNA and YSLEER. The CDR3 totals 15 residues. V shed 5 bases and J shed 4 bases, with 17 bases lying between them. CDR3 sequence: CASSGQPDGSYGYTF. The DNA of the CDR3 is TGCGCCAGCAGCGGACAACCGGACGGATCCTATGGCTACACCTTC.

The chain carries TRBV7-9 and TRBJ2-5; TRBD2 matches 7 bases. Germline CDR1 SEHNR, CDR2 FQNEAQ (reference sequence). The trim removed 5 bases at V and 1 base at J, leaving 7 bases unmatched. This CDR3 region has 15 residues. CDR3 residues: CASSRRAGIQETQYF. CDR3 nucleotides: TGTGCCAGCAGCCGGCGAGCGGGAATCCAAGAGACCCAGTACTTC.

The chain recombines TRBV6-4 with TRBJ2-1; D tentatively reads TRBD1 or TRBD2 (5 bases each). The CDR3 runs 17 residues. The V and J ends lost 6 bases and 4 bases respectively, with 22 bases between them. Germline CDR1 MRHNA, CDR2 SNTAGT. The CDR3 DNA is TGTGCCAGCAGCCCTTTGGACGGGACGAGACCGTACAATGAGCAGTTCTTC. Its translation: CASSPLDGTRPYNEQFF.

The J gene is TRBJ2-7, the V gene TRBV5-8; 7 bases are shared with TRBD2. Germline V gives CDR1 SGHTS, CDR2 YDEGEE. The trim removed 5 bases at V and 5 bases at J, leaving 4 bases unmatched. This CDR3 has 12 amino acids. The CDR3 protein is CASRTGRNEQYF. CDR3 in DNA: TGTGCCAGCAGGACCGGGAGGAACGAGCAGTACTTC.

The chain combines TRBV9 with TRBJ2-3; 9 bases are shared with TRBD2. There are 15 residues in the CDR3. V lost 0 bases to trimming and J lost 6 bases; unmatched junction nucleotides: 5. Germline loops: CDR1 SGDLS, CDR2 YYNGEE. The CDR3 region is CASSVGAGGQDTQYF. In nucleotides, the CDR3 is TGTGCCAGCAGCGTAGGGGCGGGGGGGCAGGATACGCAGTATTTT. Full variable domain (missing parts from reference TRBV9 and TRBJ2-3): DSGVTQTPKHLITATGQRVTLRCSPRSGDLSVYWYQQSLDQGLQFLIQYYNGEERAKGNILERFSAQQFPDLHSELNLSSLELGDSALYFCASSVGAGGQDTQYFGPGTRLTVL.

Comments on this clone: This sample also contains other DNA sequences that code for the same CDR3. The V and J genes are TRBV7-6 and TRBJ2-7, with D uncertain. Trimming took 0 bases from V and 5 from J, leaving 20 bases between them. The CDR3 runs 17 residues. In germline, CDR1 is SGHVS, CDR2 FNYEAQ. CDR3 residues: CASSLAENPTPRDEQYF. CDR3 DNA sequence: TGTGCCAGCAGCTTAGCTGAAAACCCAACGCCGAGAGACGAGCAGTACTTC.

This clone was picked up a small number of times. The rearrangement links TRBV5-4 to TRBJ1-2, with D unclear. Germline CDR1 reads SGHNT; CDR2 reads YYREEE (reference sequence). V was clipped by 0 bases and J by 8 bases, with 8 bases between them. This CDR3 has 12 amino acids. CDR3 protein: CASSLASDGYTF. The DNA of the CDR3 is TGTGCCAGCAGCTTGGCCTCAGACGGCTACACCTTC.

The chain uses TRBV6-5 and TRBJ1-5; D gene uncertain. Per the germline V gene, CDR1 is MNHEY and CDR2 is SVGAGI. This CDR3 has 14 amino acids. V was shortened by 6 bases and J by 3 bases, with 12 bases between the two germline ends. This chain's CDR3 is CASRPFGNNQPQHF. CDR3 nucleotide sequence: TGTGCCAGCAGGCCCTTTGGTAACAATCAGCCCCAGCATTTT.